Sequencing of this T cell receptor (beta chain) was carried out in a study of blood T cell repertoires in COVID-19. Under the authors' procedure: Cell counts per sample came from amplifying reference gene primers. The assay was immunoSEQ multiplex PCR, and TCRdb's table has in-frame clones only and misses some. V and J calls and clone size are as listed in that table; D and trimming were resolved from the DNA. The sample lists hundreds of thousands of clones; around 89% were seen once. The CDR3 spans 12 residues. V lost 3 bases to trimming and J lost 7 bases, with 7 bases between them. CDR1 and CDR2 (germline): LNHDA, SQIVND (reference sequence).

The chain links TRBV19 to TRBJ1-5; a possible D gene is TRBD1 (5 bases). The receptor was isolated from a man between 35 and 55 years old with acute or convalescent COVID-19. Material for sequencing was peripheral blood. CDR3: CASSMTVQPQHF. The DNA of the CDR3 is TGTGCCAGTAGTATGACAGTGCAGCCCCAGCATTTT.